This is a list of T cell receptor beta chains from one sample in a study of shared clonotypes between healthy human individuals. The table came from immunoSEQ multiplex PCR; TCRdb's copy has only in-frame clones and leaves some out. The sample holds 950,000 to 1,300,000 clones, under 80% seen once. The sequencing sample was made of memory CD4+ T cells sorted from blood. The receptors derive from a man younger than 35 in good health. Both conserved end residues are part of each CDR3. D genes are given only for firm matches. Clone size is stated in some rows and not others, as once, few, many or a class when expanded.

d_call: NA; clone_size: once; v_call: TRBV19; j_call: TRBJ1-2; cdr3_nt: TGTGCCAGTAGTCGGCCTCTCAAGGGCTACACCTTC; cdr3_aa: CASSRPLKGYTF
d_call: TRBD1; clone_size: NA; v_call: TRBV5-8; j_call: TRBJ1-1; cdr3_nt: TGTGCCAGCAGGCGGCCATCTACAGGGGGATTGAAAGCTTTCTTT; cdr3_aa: CASRRPSTGGLKAFF
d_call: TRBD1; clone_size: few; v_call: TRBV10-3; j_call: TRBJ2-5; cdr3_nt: TGTGCCATCAGTGAGGACAGGGCTAGGGAGACCCAGTACTTC; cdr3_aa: CAISEDRARETQYF
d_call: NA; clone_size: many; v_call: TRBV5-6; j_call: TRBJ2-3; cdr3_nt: TGTGCCAGCTCATTCGTCCTACGCCCCGCAGATACGCAGTATTTT; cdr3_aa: CASSFVLRPADTQYF
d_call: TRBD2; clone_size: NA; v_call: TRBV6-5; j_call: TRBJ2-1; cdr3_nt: TGTGCCAGCAGTCCAGGCGGGGGGGCCGGTGAGCAGTTCTTC; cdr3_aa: CASSPGGGAGEQFF
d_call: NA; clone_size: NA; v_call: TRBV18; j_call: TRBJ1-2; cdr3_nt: TGTGCCAGCTCACCGGTACAGGGAGCGGGCTACACCTTC; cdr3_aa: CASSPVQGAGYTF
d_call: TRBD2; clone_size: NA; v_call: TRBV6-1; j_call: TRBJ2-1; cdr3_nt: TGTGCCAGCAGTGAACAAGGACTAGCGGGGGGGCGGGAGCAGTTCTTC; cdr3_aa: CASSEQGLAGGREQFF
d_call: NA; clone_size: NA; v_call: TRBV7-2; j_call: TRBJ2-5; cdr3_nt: TGTGCCAGCAGCGCCAGACTTCAAGAGACCCAGTACTTC; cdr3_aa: CASSARLQETQYF
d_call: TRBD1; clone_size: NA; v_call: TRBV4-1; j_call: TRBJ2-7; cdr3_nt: TGCGCCAGCAGCCTAGGACAGGGGGCTATGGACGAGCAGTACTTC; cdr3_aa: CASSLGQGAMDEQYF
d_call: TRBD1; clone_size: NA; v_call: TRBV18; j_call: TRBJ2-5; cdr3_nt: TGTGCCAGCTCTAGGGGACAGCTGGAGACCCAGTACTTC; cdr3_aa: CASSRGQLETQYF
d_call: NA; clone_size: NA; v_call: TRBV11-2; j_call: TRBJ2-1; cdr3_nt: TGTGCCAGCAGCTTAGATGGTGGCCTTGAGCAGTTCTTC; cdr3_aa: CASSLDGGLEQFF